This T cell receptor beta chain came from a study of T cell changes during pregnancy in multiple sclerosis. This table comes from immunoSEQ multiplex PCR, and its TCRdb copy is limited to in-frame clones, with some not included. The sample holds around 33,000 clones, over 85% seen once. The source was CD8+ T cells from peripheral blood mononuclear cells, collected in the third trimester of pregnancy. The sequence was collected from a female donor with multiple sclerosis, enrolled in a pregnancy study.

This chain's CDR3 is CASSYSAPAGEQYF. The CDR3 nucleotides read TGTGCCAGCAGTTACTCGGCCCCCGCGGGGGAGCAGTACTTC. The chain uses TRBV6-5 and TRBJ2-7, with D perhaps matching TRBD2 (6 bases). The germline V gene has CDR1 MNHEY and CDR2 SVGAGI. The CDR3 is 14 amino acids. V lost 0 bases to trimming and J lost 7 bases, with 13 bases between them.